This T cell receptor beta chain was identified during a study of blood T cell repertoires in COVID-19. Study context: The study drew acute and convalescent COVID-19 samples from the United States, Italy and Spain. In each case, the material was cDNA or gDNA derived from T cells, B-cell-depleted T cells, or PBMCs.

In the original processing: How many nucleated cells were present was estimated from reference gene primer amplification. Profiled with immunoSEQ multiplex PCR; TCRdb holds only in-frame clones, not every one. V and J calls and clone size are copied from that table; D and trimming were computed from the DNA. The sample has about 170,000 clones; around 85% are singletons. The CDR3 runs to 13 residues. Germline loops: CDR1 MNHEY, CDR2 SVGAGI. Trimming took off 0 bases at V and 5 bases at J, with 7 bases between the two ends. This clonotype was obtained from a man aged 55 to 69 who had recovered from COVID-19. The chain carries TRBV6-5 and TRBJ1-1; a possible D gene is TRBD1 (5 bases). Sequencing was performed on peripheral blood. The CDR3 nucleotides are TGTGCCAGCAGTTACTCTCAGGGAACTGAAGCTTTCTTT. As protein: CASSYSQGTEAFF.